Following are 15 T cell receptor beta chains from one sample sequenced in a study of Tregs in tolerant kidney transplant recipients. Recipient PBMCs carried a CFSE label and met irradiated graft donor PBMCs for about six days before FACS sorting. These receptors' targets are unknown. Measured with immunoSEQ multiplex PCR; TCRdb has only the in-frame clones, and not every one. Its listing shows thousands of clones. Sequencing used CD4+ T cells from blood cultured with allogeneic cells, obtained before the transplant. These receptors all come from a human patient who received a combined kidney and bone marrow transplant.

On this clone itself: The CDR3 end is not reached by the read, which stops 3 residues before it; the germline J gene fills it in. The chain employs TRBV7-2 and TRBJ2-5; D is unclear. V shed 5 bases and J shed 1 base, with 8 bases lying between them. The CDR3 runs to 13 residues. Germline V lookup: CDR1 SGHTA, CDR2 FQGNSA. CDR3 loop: CASSPSPQETQYF. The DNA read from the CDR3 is TGTGCCAGCAGCCCCTCCCCCCAAGAGACC.

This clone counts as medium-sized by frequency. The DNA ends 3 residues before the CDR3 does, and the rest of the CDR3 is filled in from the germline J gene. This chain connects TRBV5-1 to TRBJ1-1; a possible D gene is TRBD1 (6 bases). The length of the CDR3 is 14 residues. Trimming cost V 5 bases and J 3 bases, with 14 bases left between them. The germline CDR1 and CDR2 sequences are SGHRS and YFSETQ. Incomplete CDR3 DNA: TGCGCCAGCAGTCTAGGACAGTCCTACACTGAA. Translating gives CASSLGQSYTE. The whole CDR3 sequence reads CASSLGQSYTEAFF.

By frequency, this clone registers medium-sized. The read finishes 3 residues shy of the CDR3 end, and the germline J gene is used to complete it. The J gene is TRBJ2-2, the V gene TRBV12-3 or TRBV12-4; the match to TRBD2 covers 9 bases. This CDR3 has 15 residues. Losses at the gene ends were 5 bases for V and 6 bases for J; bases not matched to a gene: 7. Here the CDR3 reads CASSRSSGGAGELFF. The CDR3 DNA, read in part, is TGTGCCAGCAGTAGGAGTAGCGGGGGCGCCGGGGAG.

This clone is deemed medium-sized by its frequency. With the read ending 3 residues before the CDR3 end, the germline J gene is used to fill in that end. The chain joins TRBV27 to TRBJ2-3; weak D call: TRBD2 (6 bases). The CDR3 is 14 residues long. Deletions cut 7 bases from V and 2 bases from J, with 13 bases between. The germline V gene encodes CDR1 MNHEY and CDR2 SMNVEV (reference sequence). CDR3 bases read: TGTGCCAGCACTCGCGCGGGACTCACAGATACG. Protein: CASTRAGLTDT. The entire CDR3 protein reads CASTRAGLTDTQYF.

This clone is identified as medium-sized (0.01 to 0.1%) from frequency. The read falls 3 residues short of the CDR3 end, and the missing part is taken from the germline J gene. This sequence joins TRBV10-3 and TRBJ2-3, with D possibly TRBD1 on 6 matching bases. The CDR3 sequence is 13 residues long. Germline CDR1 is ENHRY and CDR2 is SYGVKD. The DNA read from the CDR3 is TGTGCCATCAGCCTCGGACAGCCCGGGACG. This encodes CAISLGQPGT. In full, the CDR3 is CAISLGQPGTQYF.

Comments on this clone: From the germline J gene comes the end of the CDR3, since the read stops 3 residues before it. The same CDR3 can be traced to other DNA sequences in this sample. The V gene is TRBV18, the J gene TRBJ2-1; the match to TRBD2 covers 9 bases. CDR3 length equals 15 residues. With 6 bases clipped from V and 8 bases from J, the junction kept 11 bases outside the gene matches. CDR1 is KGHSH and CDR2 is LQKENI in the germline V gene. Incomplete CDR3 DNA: TGTGCCAGCTCCCCGCCCCGCGGGGGGGCCGATGAG. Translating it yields CASSPPRGGADE. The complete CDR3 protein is CASSPPRGGADEQFF.

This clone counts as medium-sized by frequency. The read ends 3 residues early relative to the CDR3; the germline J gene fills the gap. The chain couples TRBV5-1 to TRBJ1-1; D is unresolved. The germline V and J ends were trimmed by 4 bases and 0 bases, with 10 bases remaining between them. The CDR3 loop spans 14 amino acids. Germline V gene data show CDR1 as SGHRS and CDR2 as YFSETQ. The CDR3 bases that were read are TGCGCCAGCAGCAGGGCCACAGTGAACACTGAA. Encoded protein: CASSRATVNTE. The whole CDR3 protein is CASSRATVNTEAFF. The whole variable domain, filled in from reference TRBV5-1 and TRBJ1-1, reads KAGVTQTPRYLIKTRGQQVTLSCSPISGHRSVSWYQQTPGQGLQFLFEYFSETQRNKGNFPGRFSGRQFSNSRSEMNVSTLELGDSALYLCASSRATVNTEAFFGQGTRLTVV.

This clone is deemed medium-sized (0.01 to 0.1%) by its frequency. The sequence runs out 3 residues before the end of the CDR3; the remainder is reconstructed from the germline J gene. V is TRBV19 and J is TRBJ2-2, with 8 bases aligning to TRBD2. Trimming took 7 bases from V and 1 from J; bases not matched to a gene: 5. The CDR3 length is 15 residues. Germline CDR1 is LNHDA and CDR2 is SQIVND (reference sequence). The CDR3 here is CASTRLARNTGELFF. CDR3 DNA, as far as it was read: TGTGCCAGTACCCGACTAGCGCGGAACACCGGGGAG.

The DNA read from the CDR3 is TGTGCCAGCAGCCACCGACTAGCGGGAGTGGCAGATACG. Residues: CASSHRLAGVADT. The full CDR3 sequence reads CASSHRLAGVADTQYF. This chain joins TRBV14 and TRBJ2-3, with 12 positions matching TRBD2. The read gets to within 3 residues of the CDR3 end, and the germline J gene fills in the rest. Germline values: CDR1 SGHDN, CDR2 FVKESK. There are 16 residues in the CDR3. Trimming removed 3 bases from V and 4 bases from J; junction bases left unmatched: 5.

The sequenced CDR3 bases are TGTGCCAGCAGTTTGGGGACAGGGACTTCGGGC. Translated: CASSLGTGTSG. In full, the CDR3 is CASSLGTGTSGYTF. V usage is TRBV12-3 or TRBV12-4 and J usage is TRBJ1-2, with 9 nucleotides matching TRBD1. The read gets to within 3 residues of the CDR3 end, and the germline J gene fills in the rest. CDR3 length equals 14 residues.

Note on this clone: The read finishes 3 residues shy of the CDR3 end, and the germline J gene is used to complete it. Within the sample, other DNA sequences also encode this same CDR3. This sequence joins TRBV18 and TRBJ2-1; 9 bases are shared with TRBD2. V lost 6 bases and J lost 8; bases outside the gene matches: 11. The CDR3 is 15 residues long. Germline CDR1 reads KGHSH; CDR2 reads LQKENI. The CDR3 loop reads CASSPPRGGADEQFF. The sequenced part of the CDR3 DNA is TGTGCCAGCTCCCCCCCCCGCGGGGGGGCCGATGAG.

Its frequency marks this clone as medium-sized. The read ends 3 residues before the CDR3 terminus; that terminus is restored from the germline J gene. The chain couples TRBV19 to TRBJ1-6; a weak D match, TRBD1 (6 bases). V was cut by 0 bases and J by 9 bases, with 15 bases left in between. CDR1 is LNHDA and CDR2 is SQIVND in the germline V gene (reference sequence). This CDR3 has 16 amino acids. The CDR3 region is CASSIDLGTPSSPLHF. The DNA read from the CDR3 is TGTGCCAGTAGTATAGATCTTGGGACACCGAGTTCACCC.

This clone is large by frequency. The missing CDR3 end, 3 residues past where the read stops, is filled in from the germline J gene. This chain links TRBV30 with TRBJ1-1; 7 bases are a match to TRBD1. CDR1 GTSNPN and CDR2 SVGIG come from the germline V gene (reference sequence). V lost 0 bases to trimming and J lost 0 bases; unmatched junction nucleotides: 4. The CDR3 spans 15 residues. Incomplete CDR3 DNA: TGTGCCTGGAGTGTTACGACAGGGATGAACACTGAA. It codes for CAWSVTTGMNTE. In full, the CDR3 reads CAWSVTTGMNTEAFF.

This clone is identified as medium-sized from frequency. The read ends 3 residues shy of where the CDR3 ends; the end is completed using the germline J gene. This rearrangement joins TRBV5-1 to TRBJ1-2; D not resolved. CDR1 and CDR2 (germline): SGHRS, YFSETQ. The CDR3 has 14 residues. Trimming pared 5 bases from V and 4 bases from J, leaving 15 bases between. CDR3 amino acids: CASRMVRVVYGYTF. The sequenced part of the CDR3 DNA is TGCGCCAGCAGAATGGTGAGGGTTGTCTATGGC.

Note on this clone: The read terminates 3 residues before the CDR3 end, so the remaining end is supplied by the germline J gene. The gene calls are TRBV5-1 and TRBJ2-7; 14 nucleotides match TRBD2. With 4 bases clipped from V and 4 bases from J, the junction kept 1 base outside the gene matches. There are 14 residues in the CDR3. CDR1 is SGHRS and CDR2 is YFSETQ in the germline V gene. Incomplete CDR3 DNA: TGCGCCAGCAGCGGGACTAGCGGGAGTTACGAG. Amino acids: CASSGTSGSYE. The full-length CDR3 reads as CASSGTSGSYEQYF.